Below, 20 T cell receptor beta chains from the same sample are listed, as sequenced in a study of cytomegalovirus exposure and HLA in healthy donors. The assay was immunoSEQ multiplex PCR, and TCRdb's table has in-frame clones only and misses some. The sample records roughly 130,000 clones, about 90% being singletons. The sequencing sample was made of PBMCs. Receptors originate from a man in his thirties or forties in good health and CMV-seronegative.

V is TRBV11-3 and J is TRBJ2-7; 13 bases map to TRBD2. J lost 2 bases, V lost 6 bases, and 10 bases had no gene match. CDR3 length: 17 amino acids. Germline V gene sequence: CDR1 SGHNT, CDR2 YENEEA. The CDR3 nucleotides are TGTGCCAGCAGTCCTGGACTAGCGGGAGCAGGGCCCTACGAGCAGTACTTC. Protein product: CASSPGLAGAGPYEQYF.

The chain joins TRBV7-9 to TRBJ2-7; TRBD2 aligns across 9 bases. The CDR3 extends over 13 amino acids. In germline, CDR1 is SEHNR, CDR2 FQNEAQ (reference sequence). J gave up 3 bases and V 4 bases, and 1 base lay outside the gene matches. This CDR3 is CASSSREGYEQYF. In DNA, the CDR3 is TGTGCCAGCAGCTCGCGGGAGGGCTACGAGCAGTACTTC.

J is TRBJ2-7 and V is TRBV5-6; possibly TRBD2 for D (5 bases). Germline values: CDR1 SGHDT, CDR2 YYEEEE. V dropped 0 bases and J dropped 8 bases, with 12 bases sitting between them. The CDR3 consists of 13 residues. This CDR3 is CASSLDRDRKQYF. Here the CDR3 DNA reads TGTGCCAGCAGCTTGGACCGGGATAGGAAGCAGTACTTC. Full variable domain (remainder filled in from reference TRBV5-6 and TRBJ2-7): DAGVTQSPTHLIKTRGQQVTLRCSPKSGHDTVSWYQQALGQGPQFIFQYYEEEERQRGNFPDRFSGHQFPNYSSELNVNALLLGDSALYLCASSLDRDRKQYFGPGTRLTVT.

The V call is TRBV4-3, the J call TRBJ2-7; possible D gene TRBD1, 6 bases. CDR1 is LGHNA, CDR2 YSLEER, per germline. The length of the CDR3 is 13 residues. V was shortened by 1 base and J by 4 bases, with 8 bases between the two germline ends. This CDR3 is CASSQVQGYEQYF. Written as DNA, the CDR3 is TGCGCCAGCAGCCAAGTACAGGGTTACGAGCAGTACTTC.

This clone was observed a handful of times. The chain uses TRBV7-9 and TRBJ2-7; D is possibly TRBD1 (8 bases). The CDR3 loop spans 18 amino acids. Trimming took 5 bases from V and 2 from J, leaving 25 bases between them. The germline V gene has CDR1 SEHNR and CDR2 FQNEAQ (reference sequence). CDR3 region: CASSPPGQALAGAYEQYF. The CDR3 nucleotides read TGTGCCAGCAGCCCGCCGGGACAGGCCTTAGCGGGCGCCTACGAGCAGTACTTC.

The J gene is TRBJ2-7, the V gene TRBV14; TRBD1 matches 10 bases. This CDR3 spans 15 amino acids. CDR1 is SGHDN and CDR2 is FVKESK in the germline V gene. J lost 3 bases, V lost 6 bases, and 8 bases had no gene match. CDR3 amino acids: CASSLSTGGSYEQYF. The CDR3 DNA reads TGTGCCAGCAGTCTATCGACAGGGGGCAGCTACGAGCAGTACTTC. Combining the CDR3 with reference TRBV14 and TRBJ2-7 gives the whole variable domain EAGVTQFPSHSVIEKGQTVTLRCDPISGHDNLYWYRRVMGKEIKFLLHFVKESKQDESGMPNNRFLAERTGGTYSTLKVQPAELEDSGVYFCASSLSTGGSYEQYFGPGTRLTVT.

V gene TRBV10-1 combines with J gene TRBJ2-2, with D perhaps TRBD2 (6 bases). Germline assignment: CDR1 WNHNN and CDR2 SYGVQD (reference sequence). This CDR3 comprises 15 residues. The V end lost 8 bases, the J end lost 7 bases, and 20 bases lay between the germline ends. CDR3 loop: CASAGGGLGSGELFF. The CDR3 nucleotides read TGCGCCAGCGCTGGGGGAGGCCTGGGGAGCGGGGAGCTGTTTTTT.

The rearrangement links TRBV14 to TRBJ2-1; D gene ambiguous. This CDR3 is 12 amino acids long. CDR1 and CDR2 (germline): SGHDN, FVKESK. V was shortened by 0 bases and J by 10 bases, with 7 bases between the two germline ends. CDR3 in amino acids: CASSQDSGEQFF. The CDR3 nucleotides are TGTGCCAGCAGCCAAGATTCCGGGGAGCAGTTCTTC. Full variable domain (outside the CDR3, taken from reference TRBV14 and TRBJ2-1): EAGVTQFPSHSVIEKGQTVTLRCDPISGHDNLYWYRRVMGKEIKFLLHFVKESKQDESGMPNNRFLAERTGGTYSTLKVQPAELEDSGVYFCASSQDSGEQFFGPGTRLTVL.

The rearrangement joins TRBV6-5 to TRBJ1-2; D remains ambiguous. The V end lost 5 bases, the J end lost 8 bases, and 21 bases lay between the germline ends. The CDR3 consists of 15 residues. Germline V gene lookup returns CDR1 MNHEY and CDR2 SVGAGI. The CDR3 DNA is TGTGCCAGCAGTCGCATCAGAGGCCAAGATACCGGCTACACCTTC. This codes for CASSRIRGQDTGYTF.

This chain uses TRBV5-1 with TRBJ2-3; 7 bases are shared with TRBD1. There are 15 residues in the CDR3. Per germline, CDR1 SGHRS and CDR2 YFSETQ. V gave up 5 bases and J gave up 1 base; unmatched junction bases: 7. CDR3 in amino acids: CASRVTGTGTDTQYF. CDR3 sequence (DNA): TGCGCCAGCAGGGTTACCGGGACAGGCACAGATACGCAGTATTTT.

This clone showed up just once. The CDR3 DNA is TGTGCCAGCAGTTACGGGGCTAGCGGGAGAAATGAGCAGTTCTTC. The encoded protein is CASSYGASGRNEQFF. The chain has TRBV6-5 and TRBJ2-1, with 10 positions matching TRBD2. Unmatched junction bases numbered 5, after V lost 2 bases and J lost 7 bases. CDR1 is MNHEY and CDR2 is SVGAGI in the germline V gene. The CDR3 has 15 amino acids.

Of note for this clone: This sample also contains other DNA sequences that code for the same CDR3. The CDR3 coding sequence is TGTGCCAGCAGCTTTAGCGGGAGGGCGGAGACCCAGTACTTC. Translating it yields CASSFSGRAETQYF. The rearrangement joins TRBV7-6 to TRBJ2-5; 11 bases line up with TRBD2. Trimming cost V 3 bases and J 5 bases; bases outside gene matches: 2. CDR1 and CDR2 from the germline V gene are SGHVS and FNYEAQ. The CDR3 covers 14 residues.

This chain links TRBV9 with TRBJ1-6, with no clear D. Germline V lookup: CDR1 SGDLS, CDR2 YYNGEE. V lost 0 bases to trimming and J lost 1 base, with 5 bases between them. This CDR3 is 15 amino acids long. CDR3 residues: CASSVDGSYNSPLHF. CDR3 in DNA: TGTGCCAGCAGCGTAGACGGTTCCTATAATTCACCCCTCCACTTT.

The chain links TRBV10-3 to TRBJ2-3, with TRBD2 matching 8 bases. Germline lookup yields CDR1 ENHRY and CDR2 SYGVKD. V lost 2 bases to trimming and J lost 1 base; unmatched junction nucleotides: 8. CDR3 length equals 17 residues. The CDR3 DNA reads as TGTGCCATCAGTGAGCGGGAAGCGGGAGCAGGCACAGATACGCAGTATTTT. Protein: CAISEREAGAGTDTQYF.

The rearrangement joins TRBV2 to TRBJ2-7, with 7 bases aligning to TRBD1. CDR3 length equals 15 residues. After removal of 3 bases from V and 1 base from J, the junction contained 6 bases not matched to a gene. CDR1 is SNHLY and CDR2 is FYNNEI in the germline V gene. The CDR3 DNA reads TGTGCCAGCAGTGAGAATTCGGGACAGTCCTACGAGCAGTACTTC. It codes for CASSENSGQSYEQYF. The variable domain in full, completed from reference TRBV2 and TRBJ2-7, reads EPEVTQTPSHQVTQMGQEVILRCVPISNHLYFYWYRQILGQKVEFLVSFYNNEISEKSEIFDDQFSVERPDGSNFTLKIRSTKLEDSAMYFCASSENSGQSYEQYFGPGTRLTVT.

The rearrangement uses TRBV5-1 and TRBJ1-1, with 9 bases aligning to TRBD1. CDR3 length: 18 residues. The V gene's germline CDR1 is SGHRS and CDR2 YFSETQ. V lost 3 bases, J lost 1 base, and 13 bases stayed unmatched. The CDR3 DNA is TGCGCCAGCAGCTCGGGGAGGTCGGACAGGGGTCCGAACACTGAAGCTTTCTTT. Translating gives CASSSGRSDRGPNTEAFF. The entire variable domain, with the rest obtained from reference TRBV5-1 and TRBJ1-1, is as follows: KAGVTQTPRYLIKTRGQQVTLSCSPISGHRSVSWYQQTPGQGLQFLFEYFSETQRNKGNFPGRFSGRQFSNSRSEMNVSTLELGDSALYLCASSSGRSDRGPNTEAFFGQGTRLTVV.

The chain couples TRBV5-1 to TRBJ2-7; a weak D match, TRBD1 (6 bases). The V and J ends lost 0 bases and 0 bases respectively, with 13 bases between them. The germline CDR1 and CDR2 sequences are SGHRS and YFSETQ. This CDR3 spans 16 amino acids. CDR3: CASSLAPGASSYEQYF. The CDR3 nucleotides are TGCGCCAGCAGCTTGGCCCCAGGGGCCAGCTCCTACGAGCAGTACTTC.

This chain joins TRBV7-9 and TRBJ2-7; D possibly corresponds to TRBD2 (5 bases). With 7 bases removed from V and 2 bases from J, the gap between germline ends came to 15 bases. CDR3 length equals 14 residues. Germline lookup yields CDR1 SEHNR and CDR2 FQNEAQ (reference sequence). The CDR3 DNA reads as TGTGCCAGCACCACCCGGGATCGGCCCTACGAGCAGTACTTC. Encoded protein: CASTTRDRPYEQYF.

The rearrangement uses TRBV5-1 and TRBJ2-5; TRBD2 matches 12 bases. Germline V gene sequence: CDR1 SGHRS, CDR2 YFSETQ. The J segment lost 1 base and the V segment lost 4 bases, leaving 5 bases of the junction unmatched. The CDR3 totals 16 residues. CDR3 nucleotide sequence: TGCGCCAGCAGCCACGGACTAGCGGGATCCCAAGAGACCCAGTACTTC. It encodes CASSHGLAGSQETQYF.

The V call is TRBV27, the J call TRBJ1-5; 12 positions agree with TRBD1. CDR3 length: 19 amino acids. Germline CDR1 and CDR2: MNHEY and SMNVEV (reference sequence). With V trimmed by 3 bases and J by 0 bases, 9 bases remained unmatched. CDR3 nucleotide sequence: TGTGCCAGCAGTTTTACGGGACAGGGGGCCTCTCTTAGCAATCAGCCCCAGCATTTT. Residues: CASSFTGQGASLSNQPQHF.